This entry concerns a single T cell receptor (beta chain). Its antigen has not been determined. Qualities for individual bases were not recorded, and no much larger clone is one base off. CDR1 and CDR2 were assigned from the germline V gene as SGHAT and FQNNGV. The CDR3 measures 13 amino acids from cysteine to phenylalanine. The retained sequence is limited to the CDR3, 39 bases, with the frame set at the first base. Trimming accounts for 3 bases at V and 4 bases at J, while the number of junction bases matched to no gene is 3. This sample is drawn from a study of cytomegalovirus exposure and HLA in healthy donors (dated by TCRdb to 2016 to 2017). About the study as a whole: A later analysis indicated that the 95 to 150 validation repertoires were generated on the platform also employed for the 600 to 750 repertoires of the first cohort. The study was designed to test whether signatures of past pathogen exposure could be identified by cataloging public T cell receptors. Along with the roughly 610-subject first cohort, a separate validation cohort of about 110 different subjects was used. To predict cytomegalovirus infection status, the study combined high-throughput TCR immunosequencing, statistical association of individual TCRs with disease status, and machine learning. Findings and caveats that apply to the study as a whole: A later analysis had no HLA typing for the validation cohort, so co-occurrence there was scored across all 130 or so repertoires. According to the authors, the approach could potentially be generalized to other disease states and immunological phenotypes. In vitro tests confirmed that three of the cytomegalovirus-associated TCR beta chains recognize cytomegalovirus antigens. The classifier was reported to diagnose cytomegalovirus status with high specificity and sensitivity in both the original cohort and the validation cohort. In the study, some 160 TCR beta chains were listed as associated with cytomegalovirus. Most TCR sequences were observed very rarely across donors, whereas some public TCRs were present in many individuals. Of the cluster scores, about 94% were above 0 in a later analysis, which found that TCRs clustered in the first cohort also tended to co-occur in the approximately 120 validation repertoires.

Donors formed part of the validation cohort, which comprised 120 subjects and was distinct from the first cohort of fewer than 750 subjects. The library was produced with the immunoSEQ multiplex PCR assay. On the study's bioinformatics: A statistical classification framework was developed to diagnose cytomegalovirus status using the catalog of TCR beta chain sequences. TCRdb limited this immuneACCESS table to in-frame rearrangements with V and J called. A share of clones is missing; checked studies link under half to unresolved V genes, and the rest is unexplained. The DNA was the basis for D and trimming; V, J and clone size are from that table. The sample yields more than 200,000 clones; 90% were counted once. The ten largest make up around 3.1% of the sample.

Sequences were obtained from PBMCs. This TCR came from a woman aged 25 to 39 in good health and CMV-seronegative. The chain is encoded by TRBV11-2 joined to TRBJ2-7; 7 central nucleotides agree with TRBD1. The CDR3 protein sequence reads: CASSFGQEYEQYF. At the DNA level, the sequence is TGTGCCAGCAGCTTTGGACAGGAGTACGAGCAGTACTTC.